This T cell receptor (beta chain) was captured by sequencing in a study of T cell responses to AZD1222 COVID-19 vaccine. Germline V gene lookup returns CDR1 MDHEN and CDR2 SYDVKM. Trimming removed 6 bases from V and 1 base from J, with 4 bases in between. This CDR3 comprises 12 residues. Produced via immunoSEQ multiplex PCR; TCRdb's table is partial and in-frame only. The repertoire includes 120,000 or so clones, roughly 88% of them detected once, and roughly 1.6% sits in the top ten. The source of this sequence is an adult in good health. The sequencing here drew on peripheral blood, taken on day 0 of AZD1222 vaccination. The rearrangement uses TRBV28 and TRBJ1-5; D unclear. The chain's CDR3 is CASSISNQPQHF. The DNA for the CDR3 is TGTGCCAGCAGCATCAGCAATCAGCCCCAGCATTTT.